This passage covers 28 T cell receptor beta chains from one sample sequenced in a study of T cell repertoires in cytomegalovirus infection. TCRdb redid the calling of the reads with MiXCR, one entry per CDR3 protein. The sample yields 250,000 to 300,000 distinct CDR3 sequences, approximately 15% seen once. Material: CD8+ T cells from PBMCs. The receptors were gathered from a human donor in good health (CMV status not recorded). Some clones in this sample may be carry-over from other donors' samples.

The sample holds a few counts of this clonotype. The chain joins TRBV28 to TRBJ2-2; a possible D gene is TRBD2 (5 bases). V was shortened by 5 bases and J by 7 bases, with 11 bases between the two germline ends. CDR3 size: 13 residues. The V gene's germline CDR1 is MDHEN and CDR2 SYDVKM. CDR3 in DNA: TGTGCCAGCAGTCTGACTACGGACGGGGAGCTGTTTTTT. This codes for CASSLTTDGELFF.

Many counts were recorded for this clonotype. The CDR3, as DNA: TGTGCCAGCAGCTTAGGAGTAGTCAATGAGCAGTTCTTC. Its translation: CASSLGVVNEQFF. The chain is built from TRBV7-2 and TRBJ2-1, with D uncertain. Trimming took 1 base from V and 6 from J, leaving 7 bases between them. Germline CDR1 reads SGHTA; CDR2 reads FQGNSA. The CDR3 extends over 13 amino acids.

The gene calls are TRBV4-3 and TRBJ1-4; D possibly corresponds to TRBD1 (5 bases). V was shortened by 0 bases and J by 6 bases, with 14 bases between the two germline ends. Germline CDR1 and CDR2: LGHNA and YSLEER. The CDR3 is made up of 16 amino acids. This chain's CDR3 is CASSQDRQSRDEKLFF. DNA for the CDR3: TGCGCCAGCAGCCAAGATAGACAGTCTCGGGATGAAAAACTGTTTTTT.

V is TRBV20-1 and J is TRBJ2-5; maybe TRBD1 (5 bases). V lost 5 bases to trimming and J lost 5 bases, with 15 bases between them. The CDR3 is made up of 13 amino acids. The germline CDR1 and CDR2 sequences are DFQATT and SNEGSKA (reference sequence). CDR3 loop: CSALDPGPETQYF. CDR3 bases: TGCAGTGCTCTAGATCCAGGGCCGGAGACCCAGTACTTC.

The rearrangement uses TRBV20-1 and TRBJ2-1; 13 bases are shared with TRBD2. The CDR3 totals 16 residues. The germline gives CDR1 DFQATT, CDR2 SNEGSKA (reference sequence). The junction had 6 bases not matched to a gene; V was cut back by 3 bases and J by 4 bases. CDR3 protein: CSARRLAGGRYNEQFF. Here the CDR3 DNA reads TGCAGTGCTAGGAGACTAGCGGGGGGTCGGTACAATGAGCAGTTCTTC.

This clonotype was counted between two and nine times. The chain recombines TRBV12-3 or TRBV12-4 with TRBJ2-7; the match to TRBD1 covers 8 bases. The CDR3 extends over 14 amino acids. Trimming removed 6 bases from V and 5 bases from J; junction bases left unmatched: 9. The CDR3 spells CASSQGQGWDEQYF. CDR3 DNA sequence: TGTGCCAGCAGCCAAGGACAGGGATGGGACGAGCAGTACTTC.

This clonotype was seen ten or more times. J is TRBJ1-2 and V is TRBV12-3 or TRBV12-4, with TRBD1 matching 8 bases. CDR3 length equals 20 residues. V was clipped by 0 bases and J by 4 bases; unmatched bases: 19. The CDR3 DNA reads TGTGCCAGCAGTTTAGCTGGTACCGGGACAGGATTTTTGGGAACCTATGGCTACACCTTC. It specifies CASSLAGTGTGFLGTYGYTF.

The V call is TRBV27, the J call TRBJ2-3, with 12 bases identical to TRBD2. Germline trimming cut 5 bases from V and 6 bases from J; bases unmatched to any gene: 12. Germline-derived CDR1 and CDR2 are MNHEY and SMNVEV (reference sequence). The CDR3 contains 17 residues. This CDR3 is CASSTIGLAGRGDTQYF. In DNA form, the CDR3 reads TGTGCCAGCAGTACCATCGGACTAGCGGGGAGAGGGGATACGCAGTATTTT.

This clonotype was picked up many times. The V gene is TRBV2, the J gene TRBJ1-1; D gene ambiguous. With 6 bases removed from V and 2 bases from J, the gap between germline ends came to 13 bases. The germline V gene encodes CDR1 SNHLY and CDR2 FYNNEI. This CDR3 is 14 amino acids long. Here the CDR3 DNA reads TGTGCCAGCAGGGCCCGAATTGGAAACACTGAAGCTTTCTTT. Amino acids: CASRARIGNTEAFF.

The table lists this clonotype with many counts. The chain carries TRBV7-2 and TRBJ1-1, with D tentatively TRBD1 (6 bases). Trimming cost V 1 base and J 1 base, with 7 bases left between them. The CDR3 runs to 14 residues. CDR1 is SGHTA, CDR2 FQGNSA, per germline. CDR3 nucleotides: TGTGCCAGCAGCTTAGTGACAGGGAACACTGAAGCTTTCTTT. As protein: CASSLVTGNTEAFF.

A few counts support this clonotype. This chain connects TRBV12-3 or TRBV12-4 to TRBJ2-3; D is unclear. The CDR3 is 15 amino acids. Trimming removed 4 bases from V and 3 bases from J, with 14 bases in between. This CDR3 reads CASSSLPSFTDTQYF. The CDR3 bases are TGTGCCAGCAGTTCACTCCCTTCGTTTACAGATACGCAGTATTTT.

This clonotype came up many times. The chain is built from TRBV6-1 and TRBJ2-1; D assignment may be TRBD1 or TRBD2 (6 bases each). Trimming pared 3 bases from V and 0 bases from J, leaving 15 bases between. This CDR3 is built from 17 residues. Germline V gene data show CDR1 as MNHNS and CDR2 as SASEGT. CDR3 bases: TGTGCCAGCAGTGATCCTACAGGGAGGAGCTCCTACAATGAGCAGTTCTTC. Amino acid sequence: CASSDPTGRSSYNEQFF.

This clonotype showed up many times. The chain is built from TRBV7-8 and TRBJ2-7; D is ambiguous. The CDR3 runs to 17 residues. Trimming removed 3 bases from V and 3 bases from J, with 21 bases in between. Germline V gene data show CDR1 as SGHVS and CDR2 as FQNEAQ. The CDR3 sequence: CASSFRPAETLFYEQYF. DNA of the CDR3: TGTGCCAGCAGCTTTAGGCCCGCTGAGACCCTTTTCTACGAGCAGTACTTC.

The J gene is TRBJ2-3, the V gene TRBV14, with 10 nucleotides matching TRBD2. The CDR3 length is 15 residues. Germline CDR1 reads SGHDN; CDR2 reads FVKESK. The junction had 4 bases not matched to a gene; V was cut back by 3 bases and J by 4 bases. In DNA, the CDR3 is TGTGCCAGCAGCCACGTAGCGGGGGGCGCAGATACGCAGTATTTT. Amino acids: CASSHVAGGADTQYF. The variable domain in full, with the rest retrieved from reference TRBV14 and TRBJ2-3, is EAGVTQFPSHSVIEKGQTVTLRCDPISGHDNLYWYRRVMGKEIKFLLHFVKESKQDESGMPNNRFLAERTGGTYSTLKVQPAELEDSGVYFCASSHVAGGADTQYFGPGTRLTVL.

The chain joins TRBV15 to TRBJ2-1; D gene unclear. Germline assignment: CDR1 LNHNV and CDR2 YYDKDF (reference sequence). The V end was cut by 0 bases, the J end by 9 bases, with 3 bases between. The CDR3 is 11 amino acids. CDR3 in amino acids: CATSRDTEQFF. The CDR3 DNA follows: TGTGCCACCAGCAGAGACACTGAGCAGTTCTTC.

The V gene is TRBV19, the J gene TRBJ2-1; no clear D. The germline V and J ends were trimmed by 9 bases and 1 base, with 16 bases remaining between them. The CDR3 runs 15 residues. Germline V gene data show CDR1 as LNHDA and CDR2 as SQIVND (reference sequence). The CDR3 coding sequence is TGTGCCAGCCGTCACAGCGTCGGGTCCTACAATGAGCAGTTCTTC. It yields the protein CASRHSVGSYNEQFF.

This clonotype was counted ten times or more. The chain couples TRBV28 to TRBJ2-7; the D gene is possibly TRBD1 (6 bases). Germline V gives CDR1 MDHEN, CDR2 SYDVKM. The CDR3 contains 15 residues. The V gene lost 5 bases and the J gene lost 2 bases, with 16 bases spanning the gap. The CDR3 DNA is TGTGCCAGCAGTCCCCTGGACAGCTACACCTACGAGCAGTACTTC. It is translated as CASSPLDSYTYEQYF.

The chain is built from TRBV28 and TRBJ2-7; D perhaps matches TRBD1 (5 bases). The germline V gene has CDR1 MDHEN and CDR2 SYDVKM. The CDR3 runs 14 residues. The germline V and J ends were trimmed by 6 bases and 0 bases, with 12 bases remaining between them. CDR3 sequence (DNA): TGTGCCAGCAGCCCTAGGGGAAACTCCTACGAGCAGTACTTC. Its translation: CASSPRGNSYEQYF.

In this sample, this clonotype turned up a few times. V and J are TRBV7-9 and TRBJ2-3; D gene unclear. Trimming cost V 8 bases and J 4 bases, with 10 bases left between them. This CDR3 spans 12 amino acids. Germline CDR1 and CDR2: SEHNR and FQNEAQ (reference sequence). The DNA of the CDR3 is TGTGCCAGCGACCTGGACCCAGATACGCAGTATTTT. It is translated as CASDLDPDTQYF.

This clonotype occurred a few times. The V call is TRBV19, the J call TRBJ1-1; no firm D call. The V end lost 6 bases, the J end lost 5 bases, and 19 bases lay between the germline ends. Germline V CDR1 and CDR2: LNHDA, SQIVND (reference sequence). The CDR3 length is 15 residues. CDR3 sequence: CASSHPSRLRTEAFF. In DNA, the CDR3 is TGTGCCAGTAGCCACCCATCGCGCCTTAGGACTGAAGCTTTCTTT.

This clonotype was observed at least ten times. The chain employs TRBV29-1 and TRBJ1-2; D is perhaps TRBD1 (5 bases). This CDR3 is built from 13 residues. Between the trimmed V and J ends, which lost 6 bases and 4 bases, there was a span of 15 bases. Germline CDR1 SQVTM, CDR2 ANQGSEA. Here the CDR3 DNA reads TGCAGCGTCAAGATAGGGACCTTCTATGGCTACACCTTC. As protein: CSVKIGTFYGYTF.

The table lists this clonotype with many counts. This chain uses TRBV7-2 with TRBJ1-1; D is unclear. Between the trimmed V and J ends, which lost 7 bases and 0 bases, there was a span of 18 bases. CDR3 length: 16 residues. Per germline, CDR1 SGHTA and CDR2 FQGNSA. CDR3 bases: TGTGCCAGCACCCCTTATGGGCGGACCATGAACACTGAAGCTTTCTTT. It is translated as CASTPYGRTMNTEAFF.

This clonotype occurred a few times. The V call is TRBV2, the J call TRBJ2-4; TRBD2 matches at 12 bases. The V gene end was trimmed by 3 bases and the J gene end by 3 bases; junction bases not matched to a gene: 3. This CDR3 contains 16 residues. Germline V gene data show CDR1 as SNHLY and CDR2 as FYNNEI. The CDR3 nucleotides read TGTGCCAGCAGTGAGACTAGCGGGGGTTACAAAAACATTCAGTACTTC. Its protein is CASSETSGGYKNIQYF.

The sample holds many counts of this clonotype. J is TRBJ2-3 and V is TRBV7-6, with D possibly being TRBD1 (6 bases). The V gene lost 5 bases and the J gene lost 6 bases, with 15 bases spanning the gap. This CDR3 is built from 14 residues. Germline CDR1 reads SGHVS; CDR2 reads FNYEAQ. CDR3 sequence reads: CASSHRELWDTQYF. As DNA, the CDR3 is TGTGCCAGCAGCCACAGGGAGCTGTGGGATACGCAGTATTTT.

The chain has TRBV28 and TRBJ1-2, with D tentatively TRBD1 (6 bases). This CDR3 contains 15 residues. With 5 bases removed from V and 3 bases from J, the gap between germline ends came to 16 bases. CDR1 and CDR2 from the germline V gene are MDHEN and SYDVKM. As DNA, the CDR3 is TGTGCCAGCAGTCCCGCCGGGGGGGCAGACTATGGCTACACCTTC. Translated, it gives CASSPAGGADYGYTF.

The CDR3 reads CASSGGTGASTDTQYF. CDR3 sequence (DNA): TGTGCCAGCAGCGGAGGGACAGGAGCTAGCACAGATACGCAGTATTTT. This rearrangement joins TRBV6-4 to TRBJ2-3; 8 bases are a match to TRBD1. This CDR3 contains 16 residues. Germline CDR1 MRHNA, CDR2 SNTAGT. The V and J ends lost 6 bases and 0 bases, in that order; junction bases with no gene match: 8.

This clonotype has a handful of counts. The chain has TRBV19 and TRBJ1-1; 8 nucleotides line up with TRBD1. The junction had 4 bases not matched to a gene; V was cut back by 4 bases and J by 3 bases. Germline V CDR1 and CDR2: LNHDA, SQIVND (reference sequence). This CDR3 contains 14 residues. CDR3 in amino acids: CASSTPDRDTEAFF. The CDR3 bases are TGTGCCAGTAGTACACCGGACAGGGACACTGAAGCTTTCTTT.

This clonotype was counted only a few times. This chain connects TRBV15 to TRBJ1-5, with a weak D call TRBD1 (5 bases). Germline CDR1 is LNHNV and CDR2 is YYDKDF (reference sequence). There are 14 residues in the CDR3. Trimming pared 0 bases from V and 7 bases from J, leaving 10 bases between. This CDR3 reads CATSRDRDKQPQHF. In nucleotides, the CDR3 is TGTGCCACCAGCAGAGACAGGGATAAACAGCCCCAGCATTTT.